The rows below give T cell receptor beta chains drawn from one sample of a study of cytomegalovirus exposure and HLA in healthy donors. The data were produced by immunoSEQ multiplex PCR, yet TCRdb's version contains in-frame clones alone and is incomplete. Of fewer than 150,000 clones in the sample, around four fifths are singletons; the top ten hold around 3.7%. Sequenced input: PBMCs. The receptors stem from a woman aged 40 to 55 in good health and CMV-seronegative. CDR3s include the opening cysteine and the closing phenylalanine or tryptophan. The order of the fields is J gene, clone size, D gene, V gene, CDR3 protein, CDR3 DNA. The D gene is left open where the match is weak. Rows give clone size only sometimes, using once, few, many, or a class for an expanded clone.

>TRBJ2-5|NA|TRBD2|TRBV7-8
CASSLGTTNQETQYF
TGTGCCAGCAGCTTGGGGACTACGAACCAAGAGACCCAGTACTTC
>TRBJ1-6|NA|TRBD1|TRBV5-1
CASSLRTGDNSPLHF
TGCGCCAGCAGCCTCCGGACAGGGGACAATTCACCCCTCCACTTT
>TRBJ2-3|NA|NA|TRBV4-1
CASSHDSTDTQYF
TGCGCCAGCAGCCATGACTCCACAGATACGCAGTATTTT
>TRBJ2-2|NA|NA|TRBV5-1
CASSLDRATGELFF
TGCGCCAGCAGCTTGGACAGGGCCACCGGGGAGCTGTTTTTT
>TRBJ1-5|NA|NA|TRBV27
CASSQKIRQPSNQPQHF
TGTGCCAGCAGTCAAAAAATCAGACAGCCTAGCAATCAGCCCCAGCATTTT
>TRBJ1-2|NA|TRBD1|TRBV5-1
CASSHGTDGYTF
TGCGCCAGCAGCCACGGGACAGATGGCTACACCTTC
>TRBJ2-7|NA|TRBD1|TRBV7-6
CASSSQTGGVKEQYF
TGTGCCAGCAGCTCGCAGACAGGGGGCGTTAAAGAGCAGTACTTC
>TRBJ2-5|NA|NA|TRBV2
CASSGLLQETQYF
TGTGCCAGCAGCGGACTCTTACAAGAGACCCAGTACTTC
>TRBJ1-6|NA|NA|TRBV6-5
CASSSRVDNSPLHF
TGTGCCAGCAGTTCCAGGGTAGACAATTCACCCCTCCACTTT
>TRBJ2-5|NA|NA|TRBV11-2
CASSPGYKETQYF
TGTGCCAGCAGCCCGGGTTACAAAGAGACCCAGTACTTC
>TRBJ2-7|few|TRBD2|TRBV7-8
CASSEPQGAGVVYEQYF
TGTGCCAGCAGCGAACCCCAGGGTGCGGGAGTTGTCTACGAGCAGTACTTC
>TRBJ1-5|few|NA|TRBV5-5
CASSLEGGANSNQPQHF
TGTGCCAGCAGCTTGGAAGGAGGGGCTAATAGCAATCAGCCCCAGCATTTT
>TRBJ1-4|NA|TRBD1|TRBV7-2
CASSLIPGQGNFGEKLFF
TGTGCCAGCAGCTTAATTCCGGGACAGGGAAATTTTGGAGAAAAACTGTTTTTT
>TRBJ2-7|once|NA|TRBV7-9
CASSSTLAGFDYEQYF
TGTGCCAGCAGCTCCACCCTGGCGGGGTTTGATTACGAGCAGTACTTC
>TRBJ1-1|NA|TRBD1|TRBV19
CASSRDRGMRTEAFF
TGTGCCAGTAGTAGAGACAGGGGAATGAGGACTGAAGCTTTCTTT
>TRBJ1-5|NA|NA|TRBV28
CASSETQGKDNQPQHF
TGTGCCAGCAGTGAGACCCAGGGCAAGGACAATCAGCCCCAGCATTTT
>TRBJ1-5|NA|NA|TRBV5-5
CASSPIPIDRLNQPQHF
TGTGCCAGCAGCCCCATTCCAATTGACAGACTCAATCAGCCCCAGCATTTT
>TRBJ2-7|NA|TRBD2|TRBV7-9
CASSPESGRNIYEQYF
TGTGCCAGCAGCCCTGAGAGCGGGAGAAACATCTACGAGCAGTACTTC
>TRBJ2-7|NA|NA|TRBV30
CAWSRRRTGLEQYF
TGTGCCTGGAGTCGTCGTCGGACCGGACTTGAGCAGTACTTC
>TRBJ1-1|NA|NA|TRBV4-1
CASSQEAAVGRAFF
TGCGCCAGCAGCCAAGAAGCGGCTGTGGGTAGAGCTTTCTTT
>TRBJ2-1|few|NA|TRBV5-8
CASSSDWGGAYNEQFF
TGTGCCAGCAGCTCGGATTGGGGGGGGGCTTACAATGAGCAGTTCTTC
>TRBJ1-3|NA|NA|TRBV7-2
CASSLRVGGNTIYF
TGTGCCAGCAGCTTGAGGGTAGGAGGAAACACCATATATTTT
>TRBJ2-7|NA|TRBD1|TRBV7-9
CASSPSLGGNYEQYF
TGTGCCAGCAGCCCTTCGCTAGGGGGCAACTACGAGCAGTACTTC
>TRBJ2-3|NA|NA|TRBV9
CASSTRSAGKGGDTQYF
TGTGCCAGCAGCACAAGATCAGCGGGGAAAGGGGGAGATACGCAGTATTTT
>TRBJ2-1|NA|TRBD2|TRBV7-8
CASSLGGGRAPNEQFF
TGTGCCAGCAGCTTAGGAGGCGGGAGGGCCCCCAATGAGCAGTTCTTC
>TRBJ1-3|NA|NA|TRBV4-2
CASSQDWFGGNTIYF
TGTGCCAGCAGCCAAGATTGGTTCGGTGGAAACACCATATATTTT
>TRBJ2-7|NA|NA|TRBV19
CASSHPGGGSDEQYF
TGTGCCAGTAGTCACCCTGGAGGGGGCAGCGACGAGCAGTACTTC
>TRBJ2-5|few|TRBD2|TRBV29-1
CSDILAGVTQYF
TGCAGCGACATACTAGCGGGGGTGACCCAGTACTTC
>TRBJ2-2|NA|NA|TRBV12-5
CASGLGTGPRGTGELFF
TGTGCTAGTGGTTTGGGTACAGGGCCCCGGGGCACCGGGGAGCTGTTTTTT
>TRBJ2-5|NA|TRBD2|TRBV9
CASSAQAGPGETQYF
TGTGCCAGCAGCGCGCAAGCGGGGCCAGGCGAGACCCAGTACTTC
>TRBJ1-1|NA|NA|TRBV28
CASSPSRLRTANTEAFF
TGTGCCAGCAGTCCCTCCAGGCTCAGGACAGCCAACACTGAAGCTTTCTTT
>TRBJ2-1|few|NA|TRBV23-1
CASSQYDTHLHEQFF
TGCGCCAGCAGTCAATATGATACCCACTTACATGAGCAGTTCTTC
>TRBJ2-5|NA|TRBD2|TRBV14
CASSQGLSGRAVETQYF
TGTGCCAGCAGCCAAGGTCTTAGCGGGAGGGCCGTCGAGACCCAGTACTTC
>TRBJ2-7|once|TRBD2|TRBV5-4
CASSPQTSASSYEQYF
TGTGCCAGCAGCCCGCAGACTAGCGCCTCCTCCTACGAGCAGTACTTC
>TRBJ2-7|once|NA|TRBV29-1
CSVGLNSVPYEQYF
TGCAGCGTGGGGCTAAATTCGGTCCCCTACGAGCAGTACTTC
>TRBJ2-3|NA|TRBD2|TRBV27
CASSFGGGPYTQYF
TGTGCCAGCAGTTTCGGCGGGGGGCCATATACGCAGTATTTT
>TRBJ1-2|NA|TRBD1|TRBV5-1
CASSPGQTYGYTF
TGCGCCAGCAGCCCGGGACAGACCTATGGCTACACCTTC
>TRBJ2-5|NA|TRBD1|TRBV19
CASSDRGTGGGETQYF
TGTGCCAGTAGTGACCGAGGGACAGGGGGCGGAGAGACCCAGTACTTC
>TRBJ1-5|NA|NA|TRBV2
CASSADFSNQPQHF
TGTGCCAGCAGTGCAGACTTTAGCAATCAGCCCCAGCATTTT
>TRBJ1-1|NA|NA|TRBV7-8
CASSQILQGMRTEAFF
TGTGCCAGCAGCCAAATCCTGCAGGGGATGCGGACTGAAGCTTTCTTT
>TRBJ2-7|NA|NA|TRBV7-8
CASSLAQGREQYF
TGTGCCAGCAGCTTAGCACAGGGTCGGGAGCAGTACTTC
>TRBJ2-3|NA|NA|TRBV9
CASTPRTGADTQYF
TGTGCCAGCACTCCACGAACCGGGGCAGATACGCAGTATTTT
>TRBJ2-7|NA|TRBD2|TRBV4-2
CASSQRGGTYEQYF
TGTGCCAGCAGCCAGCGCGGGGGAACCTACGAGCAGTACTTC
>TRBJ1-1|once|TRBD1|TRBV29-1
CSGSQGGTEAFF
TGCAGCGGATCACAGGGGGGCACTGAAGCTTTCTTT
>TRBJ1-2|NA|NA|TRBV27
CASSFLTAGNYGYTF
TGTGCCAGCAGTTTTTTGACAGCCGGTAACTATGGCTACACCTTC
>TRBJ2-7|once|NA|TRBV5-5
CASSLLAFYEQYF
TGTGCCAGCAGCCTGCTAGCGTTTTACGAGCAGTACTTC
>TRBJ1-5|once|NA|TRBV28
CASINGQGSQPQHF
TGTGCCAGCATAAACGGGCAGGGGAGTCAGCCCCAGCATTTT
>TRBJ1-1|once|NA|TRBV7-2
CAGSLAGGLNTEAFF
TGTGCCGGCAGCTTAGCCGGGGGGCTGAACACTGAAGCTTTCTTT